Sequencing of this T cell receptor beta chain was carried out in a study of Ad26.COV2.S vaccination and SARS-CoV-2 variants. Sample treatment: some 20 received Ad26.COV2.S at low or high dose, single or two shots; several received placebo; per-sample allocation not given. It was on day 63 after the first vaccine or placebo injection that samples were taken. V was trimmed by 4 bases and J by 6 bases, leaving 9 bases between them. Germline V gives CDR1 LGHDT, CDR2 YNNKEL (reference sequence). The CDR3 runs 13 residues. The assay was immunoSEQ multiplex PCR, and TCRdb's table has in-frame clones only and misses some. The sample has about 400,000 clones, approximately 91% seen once. This clone came up once.

Here the sequenced sample was peripheral blood, taken in a trial of Ad26.COV2.S vaccine versus placebo. This sequence joins TRBV3-1 (or the pseudogene TRBV3-2) and TRBJ2-2; D is undetermined. The TCR originated in a person aged 18-60 years who received the Ad26.COV2.S COVID-19 vaccine or a placebo. CDR3 bases: TGTGCCAGCAGCCCAGCCAGGCCCGGGGAGCTGTTTTTT. This codes for CASSPARPGELFF.